The clone carrying this T cell receptor beta chain turned up a few times. Its antigen is not known. These data come from a study of regulatory T cells in long-lasting Graves disease. About the study: Patients met the persistent Graves' disease definition after over 5 years of antithyroid drugs with positive TSH receptor antibodies. Study outcomes and limitations: The study found persistent patients shared more public clonotypes (roughly 3,000) than new patients (over 850). Examination was confined to peripheral blood, excluding thyroid tissue.

The CDR3 length is 13 residues. The germline gives CDR1 MNHEY, CDR2 SVGAGI. V lost 2 bases, J lost 4 bases, and 8 bases lay in between. Sample time point: persistent/refractory GD, antithyroid drugs over 5 years with positive TRAb. TCR sequences were obtained from RNA taken from PBMCs. The authors drew patients from an endocrinology department in Xi'an, China. Construction of the TCR beta libraries employed iRepertoire HTBI primers in conjunction with Arm-PCR of CDR3 regions. TCRdb re-derived calls from the multiplex PCR reads in MiXCR, one entry per CDR3 protein. The sample includes roughly 300,000 distinct CDR3 sequences, approximately 20% of them seen just once.

The TCR comes from a female donor with Graves disease. This chain uses TRBV6-5 with TRBJ1-1, with unresolved D. Sequencing used peripheral blood mononuclear cells (PBMCs), obtained when the disease was refractory, from a patient treated with antithyroid drugs. CDR3 coding DNA: TGTGCCAGCAGTTACGAACGGCTCACTGAAGCTTTCTTT. Protein sequence: CASSYERLTEAFF.